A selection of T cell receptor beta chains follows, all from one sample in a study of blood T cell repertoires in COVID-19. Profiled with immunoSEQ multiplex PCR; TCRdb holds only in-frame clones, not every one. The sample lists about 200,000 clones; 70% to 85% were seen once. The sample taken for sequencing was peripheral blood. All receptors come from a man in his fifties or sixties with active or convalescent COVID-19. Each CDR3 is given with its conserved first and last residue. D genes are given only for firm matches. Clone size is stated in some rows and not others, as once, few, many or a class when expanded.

CDR3nt: TGCGCCAGCAGCGGGGGACAACCGTCTAACTATGGCTACACCTTC
CDR3aa: CASSGGQPSNYGYTF
abundance: .
d_gene: .
j_gene: TRBJ1-2
v_gene: TRBV5-1

CDR3nt: TGCAGTGTCCGGGTCCCAAACCACTACGAGCAGTACTTC
CDR3aa: CSVRVPNHYEQYF
abundance: .
d_gene: .
j_gene: TRBJ2-7
v_gene: TRBV29-1

CDR3nt: TGTGCCAGCAGCCTAACCGGGACAGGGGTCTACGAGCAGTACTTC
CDR3aa: CASSLTGTGVYEQYF
abundance: .
d_gene: TRBD1
j_gene: TRBJ2-7
v_gene: TRBV5-4

CDR3nt: TGTGCCAGCAGTCCCGGACCGTCAGGGACATACTATAATTCACCCCTCCACTTT
CDR3aa: CASSPGPSGTYYNSPLHF
abundance: .
d_gene: .
j_gene: TRBJ1-6
v_gene: TRBV28

CDR3nt: TGTGCCAGCTCACCGACACCAGGGGGGAACTATGGCTACACCTTC
CDR3aa: CASSPTPGGNYGYTF
abundance: few
d_gene: TRBD1
j_gene: TRBJ1-2
v_gene: TRBV18

CDR3nt: TGTGCCAGCAGCGCGGGGGAAAACTATGGCTACACCTTC
CDR3aa: CASSAGENYGYTF
abundance: .
d_gene: .
j_gene: TRBJ1-2
v_gene: TRBV9

CDR3nt: TGTGCCAGCAGCGTAATGGACCGACAGGACACCGGGGAGCTGTTTTTT
CDR3aa: CASSVMDRQDTGELFF
abundance: .
d_gene: .
j_gene: TRBJ2-2
v_gene: TRBV9

CDR3nt: TGCGCCAGTAAAGAATTAGGGACTAGCGGGAGAGCAGACTACGAGCAGTACTTC
CDR3aa: CASKELGTSGRADYEQYF
abundance: many
d_gene: TRBD2
j_gene: TRBJ2-7
v_gene: TRBV5-1

CDR3nt: TGTGCCAGCAGTGAATTTGGGGTAGCGGGAGCCTCGGGGGAGCAGTTCTTC
CDR3aa: CASSEFGVAGASGEQFF
abundance: once
d_gene: TRBD2
j_gene: TRBJ2-1
v_gene: TRBV2

CDR3nt: TGTGCCAGCAGCCAAAAAGCCCAGGGGAACACTGAAGCTTTCTTT
CDR3aa: CASSQKAQGNTEAFF
abundance: .
d_gene: .
j_gene: TRBJ1-1
v_gene: TRBV3-1/TRBV3-2

CDR3nt: TGTGCCAGCAGTTACAGTCCCACAGCGGCGCAGTATTTT
CDR3aa: CASSYSPTAAQYF
abundance: .
d_gene: .
j_gene: TRBJ2-3
v_gene: TRBV6-5

CDR3nt: TGCGCCAGCAGCTTGGCCGCAGGGAGGGACGAGCAGTACTTC
CDR3aa: CASSLAAGRDEQYF
abundance: .
d_gene: TRBD2
j_gene: TRBJ2-7
v_gene: TRBV5-1

CDR3nt: TGTGCCAGCAGCTTAGCTTCTGGCAGGGGGCGCCGGACTGAAGCTTTCTTT
CDR3aa: CASSLASGRGRRTEAFF
abundance: .
d_gene: TRBD1
j_gene: TRBJ1-1
v_gene: TRBV7-2

CDR3nt: TGCGCCAGCAGCTTACTAGCGGCCCCTGGCACAGATACGCAGTATTTT
CDR3aa: CASSLLAAPGTDTQYF
abundance: .
d_gene: TRBD2
j_gene: TRBJ2-3
v_gene: TRBV5-1

CDR3nt: TGTGCCATCAGTGACAGCGCTAGCACAGATACGCAGTATTTT
CDR3aa: CAISDSASTDTQYF
abundance: .
d_gene: .
j_gene: TRBJ2-3
v_gene: TRBV10-3

CDR3nt: TGCGCCAGCAGCCAGGCGACAGGGTACGAAGCTTTCTTT
CDR3aa: CASSQATGYEAFF
abundance: .
d_gene: TRBD1
j_gene: TRBJ1-1
v_gene: TRBV4-1

CDR3nt: TGTGCCAGCAGTCCCCGGGACAGCGGTAGGGATAACTATGGCTACACCTTC
CDR3aa: CASSPRDSGRDNYGYTF
abundance: .
d_gene: TRBD1
j_gene: TRBJ1-2
v_gene: TRBV28

CDR3nt: TGTGCCACCAGAGGACAGGGAGATAACTATGGCTACACCTTC
CDR3aa: CATRGQGDNYGYTF
abundance: .
d_gene: TRBD1
j_gene: TRBJ1-2
v_gene: TRBV18

CDR3nt: TGTGCCAGCAGCAACGACAGGCTAAACAATGAAAAACTGTTTTTT
CDR3aa: CASSNDRLNNEKLFF
abundance: .
d_gene: .
j_gene: TRBJ1-4
v_gene: TRBV28

CDR3nt: TGTGCCAGCAGCTTAGCCGGGGGCTATAATTCACCCCTCCACTTT
CDR3aa: CASSLAGGYNSPLHF
abundance: .
d_gene: .
j_gene: TRBJ1-6
v_gene: TRBV11-2

CDR3nt: TGTGCCAGCAGTGAAGACCTAGCAGCCGTTAATGAGCAGTTCTTC
CDR3aa: CASSEDLAAVNEQFF
abundance: once
d_gene: .
j_gene: TRBJ2-1
v_gene: TRBV2

CDR3nt: TGTGCCAGCGGGACTTTCACAGATACGCAGTATTTT
CDR3aa: CASGTFTDTQYF
abundance: .
d_gene: .
j_gene: TRBJ2-3
v_gene: TRBV27

CDR3nt: TGTGCCAGCAGTTTATCCGGGACCCTGGCCATAGCGGGAGTACAAGGGGAGCTGTTTTTT
CDR3aa: CASSLSGTLAIAGVQGELFF
abundance: few
d_gene: TRBD2
j_gene: TRBJ2-2
v_gene: TRBV27

CDR3nt: TGTGCCAGCTCTTCGGGACAGCAAGAGACCCAGTACTTC
CDR3aa: CASSSGQQETQYF
abundance: .
d_gene: TRBD1
j_gene: TRBJ2-5
v_gene: TRBV18

CDR3nt: TGTGCCAGCAGCCGACAGGGGGTTGGTGAAGCTTTCTTT
CDR3aa: CASSRQGVGEAFF
abundance: few
d_gene: TRBD1
j_gene: TRBJ1-1
v_gene: TRBV6-2/TRBV6-3

CDR3nt: TGCGCCAGCAGCTGGATAGCGGGGAGCTCCTACAATGAGCAGTTCTTC
CDR3aa: CASSWIAGSSYNEQFF
abundance: .
d_gene: TRBD2
j_gene: TRBJ2-1
v_gene: TRBV5-1

CDR3nt: TGTGCCAGCAGTTACAGGACTAGCGGCTACAATGAGCAGTTCTTC
CDR3aa: CASSYRTSGYNEQFF
abundance: .
d_gene: TRBD2
j_gene: TRBJ2-1
v_gene: TRBV27

CDR3nt: TGCAGTGCTAGTAGGGACAGGGCTCAGCCCCAGCATTTT
CDR3aa: CSASRDRAQPQHF
abundance: .
d_gene: TRBD1
j_gene: TRBJ1-5
v_gene: TRBV20-1

CDR3nt: TGTGCCAGCAGGAGGAGGTATTCTGGGGCCAACGTCCTGACTTTC
CDR3aa: CASRRRYSGANVLTF
abundance: few
d_gene: .
j_gene: TRBJ2-6
v_gene: TRBV11-3

CDR3nt: TGTGCCTGGAACGGTGGGCAGATGAACACTGAAGCTTTCTTT
CDR3aa: CAWNGGQMNTEAFF
abundance: .
d_gene: .
j_gene: TRBJ1-1
v_gene: TRBV30

CDR3nt: TGTGCCAGTAGTATAGGGGTAGGGGGCGAAGAGACCCAGTACTTC
CDR3aa: CASSIGVGGEETQYF
abundance: .
d_gene: TRBD1
j_gene: TRBJ2-5
v_gene: TRBV19

CDR3nt: TGTGCCAGCAGCCAGGAGCGGGACTCCTACGAGCAGTACTTC
CDR3aa: CASSQERDSYEQYF
abundance: .
d_gene: TRBD2
j_gene: TRBJ2-7
v_gene: TRBV14

CDR3nt: TGTGCCAGCAGTCGTACGGGGGGCGGAGAGACCCAGTACTTC
CDR3aa: CASSRTGGGETQYF
abundance: .
d_gene: .
j_gene: TRBJ2-5
v_gene: TRBV6-6

CDR3nt: TGTGCCAGCACTAAACAGGGGGATACTGAAGCTTTCTTT
CDR3aa: CASTKQGDTEAFF
abundance: few
d_gene: TRBD1
j_gene: TRBJ1-1
v_gene: TRBV6-5

CDR3nt: TGTGCCAGCAGCTCCTTGGAGGCAGGTCCCAATGAGCAGTTCTTC
CDR3aa: CASSSLEAGPNEQFF
abundance: .
d_gene: .
j_gene: TRBJ2-1
v_gene: TRBV11-2

CDR3nt: TGTGCCAGCAGTAGGGGGGGGACGGGCAGATATGGCTACACCTTC
CDR3aa: CASSRGGTGRYGYTF
abundance: .
d_gene: .
j_gene: TRBJ1-2
v_gene: TRBV28

CDR3nt: TGTGCCAGCAGTTTATTTCATAGTTTTTATAGCAATCAGCCCCAGCATTTT
CDR3aa: CASSLFHSFYSNQPQHF
abundance: .
d_gene: .
j_gene: TRBJ1-5
v_gene: TRBV28

CDR3nt: TGTGCCAGCAGTTACACCAGCGGCAGCTCCTACGAGCAGTACTTC
CDR3aa: CASSYTSGSSYEQYF
abundance: .
d_gene: .
j_gene: TRBJ2-7
v_gene: TRBV6-5

CDR3nt: TGTGCCAGCAGCCTGAGAGTCGGCGGGAGTTCTTGGGAGACCCAGTACTTC
CDR3aa: CASSLRVGGSSWETQYF
abundance: .
d_gene: TRBD2
j_gene: TRBJ2-5
v_gene: TRBV3-1/TRBV3-2

CDR3nt: TGCGCCAGCGGGGGACAGAGCACAGATACGCAGTATTTT
CDR3aa: CASGGQSTDTQYF
abundance: .
d_gene: TRBD1
j_gene: TRBJ2-3
v_gene: TRBV5-1

CDR3nt: TGTGCCAGCAGCGCCGACAGGTTCCACACTGAAGCTTTCTTT
CDR3aa: CASSADRFHTEAFF
abundance: .
d_gene: .
j_gene: TRBJ1-1
v_gene: TRBV7-2

CDR3nt: TGTGCCAGCAGTCTACACCAGGCCAACTATGGCTACACCTTC
CDR3aa: CASSLHQANYGYTF
abundance: .
d_gene: .
j_gene: TRBJ1-2
v_gene: TRBV6-5

CDR3nt: TGTGCCAGCAAACCTAGCGGAGAGGGGGGATACTACGAGCAGTACTTC
CDR3aa: CASKPSGEGGYYEQYF
abundance: .
d_gene: .
j_gene: TRBJ2-7
v_gene: TRBV28

CDR3nt: TGTGCCAGCAGCCCCTGGACAGGGTCAACTAATGAAAAACTGTTTTTT
CDR3aa: CASSPWTGSTNEKLFF
abundance: few
d_gene: TRBD1
j_gene: TRBJ1-4
v_gene: TRBV7-9

CDR3nt: TGTGCCAGCAGCCAAGATGGCCGGGGGTCGCGTGAAAAACTGTTTTTT
CDR3aa: CASSQDGRGSREKLFF
abundance: .
d_gene: .
j_gene: TRBJ1-4
v_gene: TRBV14

CDR3nt: TGCGCCAGCAGCACAGTCGGGGGTGACGGGGAGCTGTTTTTT
CDR3aa: CASSTVGGDGELFF
abundance: .
d_gene: .
j_gene: TRBJ2-2
v_gene: TRBV5-1

CDR3nt: TGCGCCAGCAGCTTGATTGGGACTAGCGGGAGGGCCTCCTACGAGCAGTACTTC
CDR3aa: CASSLIGTSGRASYEQYF
abundance: .
d_gene: TRBD2
j_gene: TRBJ2-7
v_gene: TRBV5-1

CDR3nt: TGTGCCAGCTCACCACGTCGAGAAACAGATACGCAGTATTTT
CDR3aa: CASSPRRETDTQYF
abundance: few
d_gene: .
j_gene: TRBJ2-3
v_gene: TRBV18

CDR3nt: TGTGCCAGCAGCGGCCCTGACAGGGGCGGAAAAAACATTCAGTACTTC
CDR3aa: CASSGPDRGGKNIQYF
abundance: .
d_gene: TRBD1
j_gene: TRBJ2-4
v_gene: TRBV11-3

CDR3nt: TGTGCCAGCAGTACCCCAGAATATGGCTACACCTTC
CDR3aa: CASSTPEYGYTF
abundance: .
d_gene: .
j_gene: TRBJ1-2
v_gene: TRBV6-6